This T cell receptor beta chain was documented in a study of regulatory T cells in long-lasting Graves disease. The time point was: persistent/refractory GD, antithyroid drugs over 5 years with positive TRAb. The TCR library used RNA extracted from PBMCs. The germline CDR1 and CDR2 sequences are SGHDN and FVKESK. The CDR3 spans 15 residues. V was cut by 4 bases and J by 2 bases, with 14 bases left in between. Study-level points and caveats: Persistent Graves' patients showed less TCR diversity than newly diagnosed ones. Persistent disease was associated with favored TRBV28 usage and with favored use of TRBJ1-2 and TRBJ2-5. Between persistent patients, 2,500 to 3,500 public clonotypes were shared, exceeding the approximately 940 shared between new patients. It was possible that the small sample size reduced accuracy.

The authors built TCR beta libraries using iRepertoire HTBI primers and Arm-PCR of CDR3 regions. Each CDR3 protein gets one entry after TCRdb re-called the multiplex PCR reads with MiXCR. Of roughly 360,000 distinct CDR3 sequences listed, about 23% were seen once; the top ten hold 28%. This clonotype came up a few times. Its antigen is unknown. The genes are TRBV14 and TRBJ1-1; no reliable D call. This sequence was found in a woman aged 40-49 years with Graves disease. The input for sequencing was peripheral blood mononuclear cells (PBMCs), taken when the disease was refractory, from a patient treated with antithyroid drugs. CDR3 amino acids: CASSPHRRSNTEAFF. DNA for the CDR3: TGTGCCAGCAGCCCCCACAGACGGAGCAACACTGAAGCTTTCTTT.